This T cell receptor (beta chain) was identified in a study of shared clonotypes between healthy human individuals. Overall study context: Plates per donor: three CD4 naive, three CD4 memory, two CD8 naive, one CD8 memory. Regarding the study as a whole: Naive subsets generally exceeded memory subsets in estimated richness.

Each sample came from a Caucasian adult donor living in Nashville, Tennessee. This clone was observed a single time. The antigen remains undetermined. Germline assignment: CDR1 MNHNS and CDR2 SASEGT. The V end was cut by 4 bases, the J end by 0 bases, with 9 bases between. There are 15 residues in the CDR3. Genomic DNA of each subset was evenly split across several immunoSEQ plates. The method was immunoSEQ multiplex PCR; TCRdb's version includes in-frame clones alone and lacks a portion of them. The profile shows roughly 2.5 million clones, just over 90% of them singletons. Input material: naive CD4+ T cells sorted from blood. Subset given: CD45RA+ positively selected. The source of this sequence is a man aged 18 to 30 in good health. This chain links TRBV6-1 with TRBJ1-4; possible D gene TRBD1, 5 bases. The CDR3 coding sequence is TGTGCCAGCAGTGGATGGGGGGCAACTAATGAAAAACTGTTTTTT. This gives the protein CASSGWGATNEKLFF.